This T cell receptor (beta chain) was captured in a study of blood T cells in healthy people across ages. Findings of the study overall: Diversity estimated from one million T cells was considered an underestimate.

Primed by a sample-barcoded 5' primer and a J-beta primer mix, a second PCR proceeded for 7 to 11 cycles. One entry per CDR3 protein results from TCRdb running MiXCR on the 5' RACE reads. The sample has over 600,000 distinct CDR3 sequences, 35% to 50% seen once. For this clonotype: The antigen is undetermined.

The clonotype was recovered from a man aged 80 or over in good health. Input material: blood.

CDR3 residues: CAISESAERGEQYF. The CDR3 coding sequence is TGTGCCATCAGTGAGTCGGCGGAGCGGGGCGAGCAGTACTTC. This chain links TRBV10-3 with TRBJ2-7, with 7 bases aligning to TRBD2. This CDR3 is 14 amino acids long. Germline V gene data show CDR1 as ENHRY and CDR2 as SYGVKD. J was trimmed by 6 bases and V by 0 bases; bases with no gene match: 5.